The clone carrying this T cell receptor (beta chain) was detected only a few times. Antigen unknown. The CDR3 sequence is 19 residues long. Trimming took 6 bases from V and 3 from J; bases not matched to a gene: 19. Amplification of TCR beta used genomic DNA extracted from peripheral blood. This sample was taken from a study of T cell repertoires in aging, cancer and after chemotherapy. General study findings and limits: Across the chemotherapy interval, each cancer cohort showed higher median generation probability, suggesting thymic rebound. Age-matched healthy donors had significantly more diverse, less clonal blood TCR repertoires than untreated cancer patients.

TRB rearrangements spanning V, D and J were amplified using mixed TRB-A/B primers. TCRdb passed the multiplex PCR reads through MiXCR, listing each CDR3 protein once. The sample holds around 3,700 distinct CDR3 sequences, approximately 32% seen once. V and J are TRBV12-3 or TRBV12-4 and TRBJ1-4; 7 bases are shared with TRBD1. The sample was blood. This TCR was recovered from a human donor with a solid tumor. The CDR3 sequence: CASRSPSGQAGSANEKLFF. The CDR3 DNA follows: TGTGCCAGCAGATCCCCATCCGGACAGGCAGGGTCGGCTAATGAAAAACTGTTTTTT.